The TCR beta chain under discussion was sequenced for a study of OX40 agonist ivuxolimab in advanced cancers. Across the study: Therapy given before enrollment (anti-PD-1, anti-PD-L1 or anti-CTLA-4) was allowed, and 40% had some. Study-level findings and limits: The mean number of expanded clones was higher in CD8+ T cells than in CD4+.

With regard to this clone: Its antigen is undetermined.

Germline V gene sequence: CDR1 MNHNS, CDR2 SASEGT. V gave up 4 bases and J gave up 9 bases; unmatched junction bases: 11. The CDR3 length is 16 residues. TCRdb keeps only in-frame clones here, not all; method: immunoSEQ multiplex PCR. The sample lists 60,000 to 70,000 clones, approximately 90% occurring once. The study sampled blood at baseline, cycle 4 day 1, and cycle 7 day 1. This clonotype was sampled from an adult with an advanced solid tumor such as melanoma, head and neck, liver or kidney cancer. The chain links TRBV6-1 to TRBJ2-3; 12 nucleotides line up with TRBD2. The source was CD4+ or CD8+ T cells sorted from blood, collected in a trial of the OX40 agonist ivuxolimab. The CDR3 sequence is CASSAPASGGADTQYF. The CDR3 DNA sequence: TGTGCCAGCAGTGCCCCGGCTAGCGGGGGGGCTGACACGCAGTATTTT.